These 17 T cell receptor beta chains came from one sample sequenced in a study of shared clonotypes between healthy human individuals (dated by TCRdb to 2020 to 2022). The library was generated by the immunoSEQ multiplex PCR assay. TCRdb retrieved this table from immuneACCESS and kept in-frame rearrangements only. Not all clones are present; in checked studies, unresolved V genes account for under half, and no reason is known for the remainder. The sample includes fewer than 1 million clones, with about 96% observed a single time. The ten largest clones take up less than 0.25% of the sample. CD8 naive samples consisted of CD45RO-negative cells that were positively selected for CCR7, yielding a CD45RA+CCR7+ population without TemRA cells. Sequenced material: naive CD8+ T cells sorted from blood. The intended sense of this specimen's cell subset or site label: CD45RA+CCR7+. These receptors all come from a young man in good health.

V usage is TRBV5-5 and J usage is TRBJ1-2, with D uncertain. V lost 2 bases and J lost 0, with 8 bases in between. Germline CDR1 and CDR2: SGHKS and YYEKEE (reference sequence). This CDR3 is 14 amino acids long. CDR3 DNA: TGTGCCAGCAGCTTCAGGTCTGCTAACTATGGCTACACCTTC. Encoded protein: CASSFRSANYGYTF.

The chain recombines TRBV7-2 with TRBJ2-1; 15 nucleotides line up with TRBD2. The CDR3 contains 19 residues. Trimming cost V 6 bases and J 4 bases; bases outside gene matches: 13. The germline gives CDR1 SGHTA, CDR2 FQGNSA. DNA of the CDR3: TGTGCCAGCAGTACACTACCGGGACTAGCGGGAGGTGGGTACAATGAGCAGTTCTTC. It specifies CASSTLPGLAGGGYNEQFF.

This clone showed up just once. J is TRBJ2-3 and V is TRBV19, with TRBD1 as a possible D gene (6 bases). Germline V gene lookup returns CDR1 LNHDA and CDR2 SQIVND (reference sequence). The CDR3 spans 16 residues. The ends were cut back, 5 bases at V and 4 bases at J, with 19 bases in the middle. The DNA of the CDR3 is TGTGCCAGTAGTGCCCTGCGTGGGGGCGTCGCAGATACGCAGTATTTT. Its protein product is CASSALRGGVADTQYF.

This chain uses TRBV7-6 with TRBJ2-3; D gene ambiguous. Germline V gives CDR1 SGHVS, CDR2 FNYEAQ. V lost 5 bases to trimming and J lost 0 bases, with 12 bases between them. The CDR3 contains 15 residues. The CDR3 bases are TGTGCCAGCAGCGAAGGGCCGCTTAGCACAGATACGCAGTATTTT. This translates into CASSEGPLSTDTQYF.

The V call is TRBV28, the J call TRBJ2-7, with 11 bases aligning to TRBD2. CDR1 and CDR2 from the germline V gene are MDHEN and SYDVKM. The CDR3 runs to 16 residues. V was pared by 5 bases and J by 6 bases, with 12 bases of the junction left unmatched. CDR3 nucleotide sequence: TGTGCCAGCAGTACGCCGCTACTAGCGGGAGAGATCGAGCAGTACTTC. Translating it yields CASSTPLLAGEIEQYF.

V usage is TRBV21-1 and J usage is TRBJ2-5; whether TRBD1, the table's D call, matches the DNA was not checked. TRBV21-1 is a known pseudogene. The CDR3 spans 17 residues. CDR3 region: CASSKGMGQEGRKTQYF. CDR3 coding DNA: TGTGCCAGCAGCAAAGGAATGGGACAGGAGGGGCGGAAGACCCAGTACTTC.

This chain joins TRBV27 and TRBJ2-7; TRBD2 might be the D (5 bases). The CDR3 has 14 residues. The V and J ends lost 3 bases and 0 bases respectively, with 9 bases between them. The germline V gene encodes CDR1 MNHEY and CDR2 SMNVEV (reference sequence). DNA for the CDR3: TGTGCCAGCAGTTTCCGGGATTTCTCCTACGAGCAGTACTTC. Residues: CASSFRDFSYEQYF.

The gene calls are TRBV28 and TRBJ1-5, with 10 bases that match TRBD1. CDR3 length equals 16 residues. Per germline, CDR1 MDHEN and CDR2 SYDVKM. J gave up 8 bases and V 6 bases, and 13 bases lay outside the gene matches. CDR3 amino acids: CASSTHGTGVDKPQHF. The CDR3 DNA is TGTGCCAGCAGCACACACGGGACAGGGGTTGATAAGCCCCAGCATTTT.

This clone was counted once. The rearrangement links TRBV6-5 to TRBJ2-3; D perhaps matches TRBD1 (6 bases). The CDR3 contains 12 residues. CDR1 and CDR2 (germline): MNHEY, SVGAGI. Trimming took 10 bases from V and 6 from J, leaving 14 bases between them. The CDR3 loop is CATWTASDTQYF. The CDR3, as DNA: TGTGCCACCTGGACAGCTTCGGATACGCAGTATTTT.

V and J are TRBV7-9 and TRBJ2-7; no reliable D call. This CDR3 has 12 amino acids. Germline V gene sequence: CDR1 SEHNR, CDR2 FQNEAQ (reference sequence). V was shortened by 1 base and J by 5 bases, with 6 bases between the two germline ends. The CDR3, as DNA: TGTGCCAGCAGCTTAGGGCAAGACGAGCAGTACTTC. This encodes CASSLGQDEQYF.

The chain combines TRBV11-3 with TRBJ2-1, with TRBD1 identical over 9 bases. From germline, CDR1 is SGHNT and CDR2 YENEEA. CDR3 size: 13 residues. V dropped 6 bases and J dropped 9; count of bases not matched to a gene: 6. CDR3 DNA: TGTGCCAGCAGTGTAGGGACAGGGAGTGAGCAGTTCTTC. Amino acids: CASSVGTGSEQFF.

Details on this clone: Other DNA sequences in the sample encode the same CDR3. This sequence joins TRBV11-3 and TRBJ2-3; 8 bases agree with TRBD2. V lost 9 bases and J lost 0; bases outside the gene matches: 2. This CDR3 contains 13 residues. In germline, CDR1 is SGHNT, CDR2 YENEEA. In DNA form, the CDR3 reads TGTGCCAGTTCTAGCGGGAGCACAGATACGCAGTATTTT. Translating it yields CASSSGSTDTQYF.

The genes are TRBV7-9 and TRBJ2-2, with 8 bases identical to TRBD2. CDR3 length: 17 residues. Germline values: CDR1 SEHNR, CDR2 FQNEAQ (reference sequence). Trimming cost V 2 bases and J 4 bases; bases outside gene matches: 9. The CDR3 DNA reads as TGTGCCAGCAGCTTAAAGGCGGGAGGCCTTAGCACCGGGGAGCTGTTTTTT. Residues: CASSLKAGGLSTGELFF.

The CDR3 here is CASSFQGAADTQYF. CDR3 DNA sequence: TGTGCCAGCAGTTTCCAGGGGGCCGCAGATACGCAGTATTTT. V is TRBV27 and J is TRBJ2-3; 8 bases map to TRBD1. CDR1 is MNHEY and CDR2 is SMNVEV in the germline V gene (reference sequence). The length of the CDR3 is 14 residues. The trim removed 3 bases at V and 4 bases at J, leaving 3 bases unmatched.

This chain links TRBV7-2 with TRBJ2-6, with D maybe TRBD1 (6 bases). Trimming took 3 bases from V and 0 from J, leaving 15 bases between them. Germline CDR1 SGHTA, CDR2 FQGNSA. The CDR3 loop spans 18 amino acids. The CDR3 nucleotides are TGTGCCAGCAGCTTGGGGGCTCGTTCCCTCTCTGGGGCCAACGTCCTGACTTTC. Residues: CASSLGARSLSGANVLTF.

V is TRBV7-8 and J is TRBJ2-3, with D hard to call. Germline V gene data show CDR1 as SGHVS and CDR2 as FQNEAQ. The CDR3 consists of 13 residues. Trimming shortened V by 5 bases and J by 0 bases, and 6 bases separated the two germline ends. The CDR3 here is CASSRTSTDTQYF. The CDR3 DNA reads TGTGCCAGCAGCCGTACTAGCACAGATACGCAGTATTTT.

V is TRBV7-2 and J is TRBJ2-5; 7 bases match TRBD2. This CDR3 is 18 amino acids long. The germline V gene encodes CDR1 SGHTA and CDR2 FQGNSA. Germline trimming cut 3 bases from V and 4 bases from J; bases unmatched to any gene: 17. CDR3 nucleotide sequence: TGTGCCAGCAGCTTCGCTAGCGGCATTGGGGAATTAGGAGAGACCCAGTACTTC. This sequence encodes CASSFASGIGELGETQYF. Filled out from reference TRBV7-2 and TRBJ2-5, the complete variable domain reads GAGVSQSPSNKVTEKGKDVELRCDPISGHTALYWYRQSLGQGLEFLIYFQGNSAPDKSGLPSDRFSAERTGGSVSTLTIQRTQQEDSAVYLCASSFASGIGELGETQYFGPGTRLLVL.